These T cell receptor beta chains were read from a single sample in a study of Ad26.COV2.S vaccination and SARS-CoV-2 variants. Profiled with immunoSEQ multiplex PCR; TCRdb holds only in-frame clones, not every one. Here the sample spans 300,000 to 400,000 clones, over 75% being singletons. Sample: peripheral blood, taken in a trial of Ad26.COV2.S vaccine versus placebo. These receptors all come from a person aged 18-60 years who received the Ad26.COV2.S COVID-19 vaccine or a placebo. Each CDR3 is given with its conserved first and last residue. D genes are given only for firm matches. A clone size is listed for some rows: how often the clone was seen (once, few, many), or a class if it is expanded.

j_gene: TRBJ1-1; v_gene: TRBV5-1; abundance: -; d_gene: -; CDR3aa: CASSSREGGTEAFF; CDR3nt: TGCGCCAGCAGCTCCAGGGAGGGGGGCACTGAAGCTTTCTTT
j_gene: TRBJ2-2; v_gene: TRBV27; abundance: -; d_gene: -; CDR3aa: CASSPRVTGELFF; CDR3nt: TGTGCCAGCAGTCCCCGGGTCACCGGGGAGCTGTTTTTT
j_gene: TRBJ2-7; v_gene: TRBV29-1; abundance: -; d_gene: -; CDR3aa: CSVGPAGKLGQYF; CDR3nt: TGCAGCGTTGGCCCAGCAGGGAAATTGGGGCAGTACTTC
j_gene: TRBJ1-2; v_gene: TRBV9; abundance: -; d_gene: -; CDR3aa: CASSVATGGSYGYTF; CDR3nt: TGTGCCAGCAGCGTAGCTACCGGGGGGTCCTATGGCTACACCTTC
j_gene: TRBJ2-3; v_gene: TRBV29-1; abundance: -; d_gene: TRBD1; CDR3aa: CSVDREGGTDTQYF; CDR3nt: TGCAGCGTCGACAGGGAAGGGGGCACAGATACGCAGTATTTT
j_gene: TRBJ2-5; v_gene: TRBV5-6; abundance: once; d_gene: -; CDR3aa: CASSPPGGVRQETQYF; CDR3nt: TGTGCCAGCAGCCCCCCCGGGGGCGTACGACAAGAGACCCAGTACTTC
j_gene: TRBJ2-1; v_gene: TRBV9; abundance: -; d_gene: -; CDR3aa: CASSVEGRSYNEQFF; CDR3nt: TGTGCCAGCAGCGTAGAGGGCCGCTCCTACAATGAGCAGTTCTTC
j_gene: TRBJ2-3; v_gene: TRBV4-1; abundance: -; d_gene: TRBD2; CDR3aa: CASSPSGGDTQYF; CDR3nt: TGCGCCAGCAGTCCTAGCGGCGGGGATACGCAGTATTTT
j_gene: TRBJ2-3; v_gene: TRBV9; abundance: -; d_gene: -; CDR3aa: CASSVGRTTDTQYF; CDR3nt: TGTGCCAGCAGCGTAGGGCGGACCACAGATACGCAGTATTTT
j_gene: TRBJ1-2; v_gene: TRBV7-3; abundance: -; d_gene: -; CDR3aa: CASSLLPNGDYGYTF; CDR3nt: TGTGCCAGCAGCTTATTGCCGAACGGGGACTATGGCTACACCTTC
j_gene: TRBJ1-1; v_gene: TRBV5-1; abundance: -; d_gene: TRBD1; CDR3aa: CASSAGQGGTEAFF; CDR3nt: TGCGCCAGCAGCGCTGGACAGGGCGGGACTGAAGCTTTCTTT
j_gene: TRBJ2-5; v_gene: TRBV11-2; abundance: once; d_gene: -; CDR3aa: CASSPRLTGIQETQYF; CDR3nt: TGTGCCAGCAGCCCGCGCCTCACAGGGATCCAAGAGACCCAGTACTTC
j_gene: TRBJ1-4; v_gene: TRBV30; abundance: -; d_gene: TRBD1; CDR3aa: CAWSVGNRGREKLFF; CDR3nt: TGTGCCTGGAGTGTCGGGAACAGGGGGCGGGAAAAACTGTTTTTT
j_gene: TRBJ2-1; v_gene: TRBV5-4; abundance: once; d_gene: -; CDR3aa: CASSRAGIVSYNEQFF; CDR3nt: TGTGCCAGCAGCCGAGCCGGGATTGTATCCTACAATGAGCAGTTCTTC
j_gene: TRBJ2-6; v_gene: TRBV30; abundance: -; d_gene: -; CDR3aa: CAWETGSGANVLTF; CDR3nt: TGTGCCTGGGAAACAGGGTCTGGGGCCAACGTCCTGACTTTC
j_gene: TRBJ1-5; v_gene: TRBV9; abundance: -; d_gene: TRBD1; CDR3aa: CASSGTGTVNQPQHF; CDR3nt: TGTGCCAGCAGCGGTACCGGGACAGTAAATCAGCCCCAGCATTTT
j_gene: TRBJ1-1; v_gene: TRBV10-3; abundance: -; d_gene: TRBD1; CDR3aa: CAISGTGQNTEAFF; CDR3nt: TGTGCCATCAGTGGGACAGGGCAAAACACTGAAGCTTTCTTT
j_gene: TRBJ2-2; v_gene: TRBV7-9; abundance: -; d_gene: TRBD1; CDR3aa: CASSYSVGTANTGELFF; CDR3nt: TGTGCCAGCAGCTATAGCGTTGGGACAGCGAACACCGGGGAGCTGTTTTTT
j_gene: TRBJ2-2; v_gene: TRBV30; abundance: few; d_gene: -; CDR3aa: CAWSVQVDGELFF; CDR3nt: TGTGCCTGGAGTGTACAGGTTGACGGGGAGCTGTTTTTT
j_gene: TRBJ1-2; v_gene: TRBV5-5; abundance: -; d_gene: -; CDR3aa: CASSLLGDGYTF; CDR3nt: TGTGCCAGCAGCTTGTTAGGTGATGGCTACACCTTC
j_gene: TRBJ1-6; v_gene: TRBV6-5; abundance: once; d_gene: -; CDR3aa: CASSIRTNSPLHF; CDR3nt: TGTGCCAGCAGTATCCGGACTAATTCACCCCTCCACTTT
j_gene: TRBJ1-2; v_gene: TRBV5-4; abundance: -; d_gene: -; CDR3aa: CASSLAGQGVLGYTF; CDR3nt: TGTGCCAGCAGCTTGGCCGGGCAGGGCGTCTTGGGCTACACCTTC
j_gene: TRBJ2-5; v_gene: TRBV6-6; abundance: -; d_gene: -; CDR3aa: CASSYTAGTRETQYF; CDR3nt: TGTGCCAGCAGTTACACTGCCGGGACAAGGGAGACCCAGTACTTC
j_gene: TRBJ2-1; v_gene: TRBV7-3; abundance: -; d_gene: -; CDR3aa: CASSLGGPRDIEQFF; CDR3nt: TGTGCCAGCAGCTTAGGGGGACCGCGGGATATTGAGCAGTTCTTC
j_gene: TRBJ2-7; v_gene: TRBV4-1; abundance: -; d_gene: TRBD1; CDR3aa: CASSQEDPQGAYEQYF; CDR3nt: TGCGCCAGCAGCCAAGAGGACCCACAGGGGGCTTACGAGCAGTACTTC
j_gene: TRBJ2-7; v_gene: TRBV6-6; abundance: -; d_gene: -; CDR3aa: CASSYPRTVTYEQYF; CDR3nt: TGTGCCAGCAGTTACCCACGGACGGTGACCTACGAGCAGTACTTC
j_gene: TRBJ1-2; v_gene: TRBV18; abundance: -; d_gene: -; CDR3aa: CASSPGGDYGYTF; CDR3nt: TGTGCCAGCTCACCCGGAGGTGACTATGGCTACACCTTC
j_gene: TRBJ2-7; v_gene: TRBV29-1; abundance: -; d_gene: TRBD2; CDR3aa: CSASLGGSYSDEQYF; CDR3nt: TGCAGCGCCTCCTTGGGGGGGTCCTATTCCGACGAGCAGTACTTC
j_gene: TRBJ1-3; v_gene: TRBV9; abundance: few; d_gene: TRBD1; CDR3aa: CASSHRGLSGNTIYF; CDR3nt: TGTGCCAGCAGCCACAGGGGACTCTCTGGAAACACCATATATTTT
j_gene: TRBJ2-3; v_gene: TRBV5-1; abundance: -; d_gene: -; CDR3aa: CASSLAGRSPTDTQYF; CDR3nt: TGCGCCAGCAGCTTGGCCGGCAGATCCCCCACAGATACGCAGTATTTT
j_gene: TRBJ2-7; v_gene: TRBV14; abundance: -; d_gene: TRBD1; CDR3aa: CASRRTGSGYEQYF; CDR3nt: TGTGCCAGCAGAAGGACAGGGAGCGGCTACGAGCAGTACTTC
j_gene: TRBJ2-1; v_gene: TRBV7-9; abundance: -; d_gene: -; CDR3aa: CASSPRDHSNEQFF; CDR3nt: TGTGCCAGCAGCCCGCGGGACCACTCGAATGAGCAGTTCTTC
j_gene: TRBJ2-1; v_gene: TRBV12-3/TRBV12-4; abundance: -; d_gene: -; CDR3aa: CASKGGGYNEQFF; CDR3nt: TGTGCCAGCAAAGGGGGAGGTTACAATGAGCAGTTCTTC
j_gene: TRBJ2-5; v_gene: TRBV10-3; abundance: -; d_gene: -; CDR3aa: CAIRGGQETQYF; CDR3nt: TGTGCCATCAGGGGGGGACAAGAGACCCAGTACTTC
j_gene: TRBJ2-1; v_gene: TRBV13; abundance: once; d_gene: TRBD2; CDR3aa: CASSPGLAFVSYNEQFF; CDR3nt: TGTGCCAGCAGCCCGGGACTAGCGTTCGTCTCCTACAATGAGCAGTTCTTC
j_gene: TRBJ1-1; v_gene: TRBV5-8; abundance: once; d_gene: TRBD1; CDR3aa: CASSFGDREIEAFF; CDR3nt: TGTGCCAGCAGCTTTGGGGACAGGGAAATAGAAGCTTTCTTT
j_gene: TRBJ2-3; v_gene: TRBV4-1; abundance: once; d_gene: TRBD2; CDR3aa: CASSLSGGAADTQYF; CDR3nt: TGCGCCAGCAGCCTTAGCGGGGGGGCCGCAGATACGCAGTATTTT
j_gene: TRBJ1-5; v_gene: TRBV27; abundance: few; d_gene: -; CDR3aa: CASSLNSPQPQHF; CDR3nt: TGTGCCAGCAGTTTAAATAGCCCTCAGCCCCAGCATTTT
j_gene: TRBJ1-1; v_gene: TRBV6-5; abundance: -; d_gene: -; CDR3aa: CASSSGTEAFF; CDR3nt: TGTGCCAGCAGTTCCGGCACTGAAGCTTTCTTT
j_gene: TRBJ2-2; v_gene: TRBV6-5; abundance: -; d_gene: -; CDR3aa: CASSYRRGELFF; CDR3nt: TGTGCCAGCAGTTATCGTCGCGGGGAGCTGTTTTTT
j_gene: TRBJ1-1; v_gene: TRBV9; abundance: once; d_gene: -; CDR3aa: CASSVEGSLNTEAFF; CDR3nt: TGTGCCAGCAGCGTAGAAGGCAGCTTGAACACTGAAGCTTTCTTT
j_gene: TRBJ1-2; v_gene: TRBV12-3/TRBV12-4; abundance: -; d_gene: -; CDR3aa: CASSLGAGTGYTF; CDR3nt: TGTGCCAGCAGTTTAGGGGCAGGGACTGGCTACACCTTC
j_gene: TRBJ2-3; v_gene: TRBV11-3; abundance: once; d_gene: -; CDR3aa: CASSLGGGVGTQYF; CDR3nt: TGTGCCAGCAGCCTAGGGGGAGGGGTGGGCACGCAGTATTTT
j_gene: TRBJ2-2; v_gene: TRBV4-1; abundance: -; d_gene: -; CDR3aa: CASSPVPGQNTGELFF; CDR3nt: TGCGCCAGCAGCCCCGTGCCGGGGCAGAACACCGGGGAGCTGTTTTTT
j_gene: TRBJ2-1; v_gene: TRBV2; abundance: -; d_gene: -; CDR3aa: CASRDSGYNEQFF; CDR3nt: TGTGCCAGCCGGGACTCGGGGTACAATGAGCAGTTCTTC
j_gene: TRBJ2-3; v_gene: TRBV24-1; abundance: -; d_gene: -; CDR3aa: CATSDFSWSTQYF; CDR3nt: TGTGCCACCAGTGATTTTTCCTGGAGCACGCAGTATTTT
j_gene: TRBJ2-5; v_gene: TRBV7-7; abundance: -; d_gene: TRBD1; CDR3aa: CASSLGGQGRAETQYF; CDR3nt: TGTGCTAGCAGCTTAGGGGGACAGGGTAGGGCGGAGACCCAGTACTTC
j_gene: TRBJ2-2; v_gene: TRBV10-3; abundance: -; d_gene: -; CDR3aa: CATGGANTGELFF; CDR3nt: TGTGCCACCGGTGGGGCGAACACCGGGGAGCTGTTTTTT
j_gene: TRBJ2-3; v_gene: TRBV5-4; abundance: -; d_gene: -; CDR3aa: CASSHRATSTDTQYF; CDR3nt: TGTGCCAGCAGCCACAGGGCTACTAGCACAGATACGCAGTATTTT
j_gene: TRBJ1-6; v_gene: TRBV5-5; abundance: -; d_gene: -; CDR3aa: CASSFSGTNNSPLHF; CDR3nt: TGTGCCAGCAGCTTTTCCGGGACCAATAATTCACCCCTCCACTTT
j_gene: TRBJ1-5; v_gene: TRBV6-5; abundance: -; d_gene: -; CDR3aa: CASSSLSGGNQPQHF; CDR3nt: TGTGCCAGCAGCTCACTCAGTGGGGGGAATCAGCCCCAGCATTTT
j_gene: TRBJ2-2; v_gene: TRBV10-3; abundance: -; d_gene: -; CDR3aa: CAISPYTGELFF; CDR3nt: TGTGCCATCAGTCCCTACACCGGGGAGCTGTTTTTT
j_gene: TRBJ2-4; v_gene: TRBV12-5; abundance: -; d_gene: TRBD1; CDR3aa: CASGLGDRGPRLAKNIQYF; CDR3nt: TGTGCTAGTGGTTTAGGGGACAGGGGCCCTCGCCTAGCCAAAAACATTCAGTACTTC
j_gene: TRBJ2-3; v_gene: TRBV7-9; abundance: -; d_gene: -; CDR3aa: CASSSSWAGAVDTQYF; CDR3nt: TGTGCCAGCAGCTCCTCCTGGGCGGGGGCGGTAGATACGCAGTATTTT
j_gene: TRBJ2-1; v_gene: TRBV9; abundance: once; d_gene: TRBD1; CDR3aa: CASSVGQGSYNEQFF; CDR3nt: TGTGCCAGCAGCGTAGGACAGGGGTCCTACAATGAGCAGTTCTTC
j_gene: TRBJ1-1; v_gene: TRBV20-1; abundance: -; d_gene: -; CDR3aa: CSAIGIPEAFF; CDR3nt: TGCAGTGCTATAGGGATACCTGAAGCTTTCTTT